The clone carrying this TCR delta chain turned up a few times. What it binds is unknown. This DNA's translation and the protein TCRdb lists, from a much larger clone, do not match at residue 4, likely due to a read error; the protein shown is translated from the DNA. Gammadelta T cells were flow-sorted from PBMC into Vgamma9/Vdelta2+ and Vdelta2-negative populations for bulk analysis. The V segment lost 6 bases and the J segment 1 base; nucleotides outside the gene matches: 8. Germline V lookup: CDR1 GEAIGNYY, CDR2 EKD. This CDR3 region has 16 residues. This sample is drawn from a study of γδ T cells in repeated Plasmodium falciparum infection. Study-level information: Over around 630 days, donors received four mosquito-bite P. falciparum NF54 infections. Malian repertoires were sampled cross-sectionally without transmission and longitudinally through febrile malaria.

Sequencing covered both gamma and delta TCR chains per sample. TCRdb made new clone calls on the multiplex PCR reads using CATT. The data contain 90,000 to 95,000 delta-chain clones, 0.98% of them singletons. Findings of the study overall: Compared with Australian children, Malian Vdelta2-negative repertoires seemed more clonal, less diverse, less shared.

Sequencing input: gamma-delta T cells from blood. This chain connects TRDV2 to TRDJ1, with 12 positions matching TRDD3. No J gene was available from TCRdb, and it was assigned here by a germline match of the DNA. The sequence was collected from a pool of human donors (malaria-infected and uninfected, not separated). The CDR3 region is CACNRLGDTRTDKLIF. CDR3 coding DNA: TGTGCCTGTAATCGACTGGGGGATACTCGCACCGATAAACTCATCTTT.